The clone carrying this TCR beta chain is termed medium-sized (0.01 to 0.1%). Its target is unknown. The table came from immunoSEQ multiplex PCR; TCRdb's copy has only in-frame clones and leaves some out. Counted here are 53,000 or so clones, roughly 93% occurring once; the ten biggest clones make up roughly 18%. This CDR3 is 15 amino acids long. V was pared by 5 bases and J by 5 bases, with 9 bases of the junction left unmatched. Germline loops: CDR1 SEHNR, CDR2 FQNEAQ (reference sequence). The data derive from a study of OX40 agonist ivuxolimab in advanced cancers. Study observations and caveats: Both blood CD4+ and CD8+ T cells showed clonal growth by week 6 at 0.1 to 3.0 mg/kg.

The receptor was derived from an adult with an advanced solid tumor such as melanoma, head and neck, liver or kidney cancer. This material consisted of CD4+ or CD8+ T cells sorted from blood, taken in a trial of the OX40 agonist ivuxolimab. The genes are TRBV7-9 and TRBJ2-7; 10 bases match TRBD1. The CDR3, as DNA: TGTGCCAGCAGCGGAAGGGGGGACAGGGGCCACGAGCAGTACTTC. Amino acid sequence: CASSGRGDRGHEQYF.